Following are 3 T cell receptor beta chains from one sample sequenced in a study of response to subunit inactivated influenza vaccine. TCRdb re-called the RT-PCR reads through MiXCR, storing one row per CDR3 protein. The sample records fewer than 700,000 distinct CDR3 sequences, 10% to 15% being singletons. This specimen consisted of PBMCs from blood, obtained about 40 days after vaccination. The receptors here all came from a man aged 50 or older who received an inactivated influenza vaccine.

This clonotype has only a few counts. The rearrangement links TRBV20-1 to TRBJ1-2, with 8 bases matching TRBD1. This CDR3 has 15 residues. Germline V lookup: CDR1 DFQATT, CDR2 SNEGSKA (reference sequence). The trim removed 0 bases at V and 8 bases at J, leaving 11 bases unmatched. The CDR3 loop is CSARDHGQGAWGYTF. For the CDR3, the DNA is TGCAGTGCTAGAGATCACGGACAGGGAGCGTGGGGCTACACCTTC.

This clonotype was observed a single time. The J gene is TRBJ2-4, the V gene TRBV3-1; 12 nucleotides match TRBD2. The CDR3 loop spans 19 amino acids. With 4 bases clipped from V and 0 bases from J, the junction kept 10 bases outside the gene matches. Germline V gene sequence: CDR1 LGHDT, CDR2 YNNKEL (reference sequence). The DNA for the CDR3 is TGTGCCAGCAGCCTGGGACGACTAGCGGGAGCTCTAGCCAAAAACATTCAGTACTTC. Its protein product is CASSLGRLAGALAKNIQYF. The entire variable domain, with the rest obtained from reference TRBV3-1 and TRBJ2-4, is as follows: DTAVSQTPKYLVTQMGNDKSIKCEQNLGHDTMYWYKQDSKKFLKIMFSYNNKELIINETVPNRFSPKSPDKAHLNLHINSLELGDSAVYFCASSLGRLAGALAKNIQYFGAGTRLSVL.

CDR3 coding DNA: TGCAGTGCTAGAGATCTCCGGACAAAAGAGACCCAGTACTTC. Translated: CSARDLRTKETQYF. The chain has TRBV20-1 and TRBJ2-5, with a weak D call TRBD1 (5 bases). The CDR3 has 14 residues. Looked up from germline, CDR1 is DFQATT and CDR2 is SNEGSKA (reference sequence). V was pared by 0 bases and J by 3 bases, with 11 bases between.